Following are 5 T cell receptor beta chains from one sample sequenced in a study of OX40 agonist ivuxolimab in advanced cancers. Sequencing was performed with immunoSEQ multiplex PCR; in TCRdb, only in-frame clones are kept and a portion is missing. The top ten hold roughly 2.1% of the sample, which has roughly 70,000 clones, approximately 90% seen once. The sequenced sample was CD4+ or CD8+ T cells sorted from blood, obtained in a trial of the OX40 agonist ivuxolimab. These receptors were taken from an adult with an advanced solid tumor such as melanoma, head and neck, liver or kidney cancer.

The rearrangement uses TRBV7-8 and TRBJ2-7; D is unresolved. V lost 5 bases and J lost 3, with 20 bases in between. This CDR3 has 16 amino acids. The germline V gene encodes CDR1 SGHVS and CDR2 FQNEAQ. The CDR3 DNA reads TGTGCCAGCAGCCCCTACCGTATTGTAAGTGGCTACGAGCAGTACTTC. The encoded protein is CASSPYRIVSGYEQYF.

This clone was counted a single time. The CDR3 DNA reads TGTGCCAGCAGCTTGTCTGGTCTCCCGGGGGCTGGTGAGCAGTTCTTC. This codes for CASSLSGLPGAGEQFF. The chain recombines TRBV11-2 with TRBJ2-1, with D perhaps matching TRBD1 or TRBD2 (6 bases each). In germline, CDR1 is SGHAT, CDR2 FQNNGV. V lost 3 bases and J 9 bases, leaving 21 bases between the germline ends. The CDR3 has 16 residues.

J is TRBJ2-7 and V is TRBV7-9; the D gene is possibly TRBD2 (6 bases). The CDR3 is made up of 15 amino acids. V lost 5 bases, J lost 5 bases, and 19 bases lay in between. Germline CDR1 and CDR2: SEHNR and FQNEAQ (reference sequence). CDR3 residues: CASSLLGPGVDEQYF. The DNA for the CDR3 is TGTGCCAGCAGCCTCCTCGGACCGGGGGTCGACGAGCAGTACTTC.

This chain joins TRBV6-1 and TRBJ1-6, with TRBD1 identical over 8 bases. The germline gives CDR1 MNHNS, CDR2 SASEGT. This CDR3 is 13 amino acids long. Trimming cost V 7 bases and J 7 bases; bases outside gene matches: 3. In DNA, the CDR3 is TGTGCCAGCACCCGGGACAGGAATTCACCCCTCCACTTT. This translates into CASTRDRNSPLHF.

The V call is TRBV18, the J call TRBJ2-7; the D is unclear. The germline V gene encodes CDR1 KGHSH and CDR2 LQKENI. With 2 bases removed from V and 6 bases from J, the gap between germline ends came to 11 bases. This CDR3 region has 13 residues. In nucleotides, the CDR3 is TGTGCCAGCTCACCAACGACCCAGGCCGAGCAGTACTTC. As protein: CASSPTTQAEQYF.